The TCR beta chain described here comes from a study of shared clonotypes between healthy human individuals. Trimming took 6 bases from V and 4 from J, leaving 10 bases between them. Germline-derived CDR1 and CDR2 are DFQATT and SNEGSKA (reference sequence). This CDR3 region has 11 residues. This clone showed up just once. Method: immunoSEQ multiplex PCR; TCRdb's copy keeps in-frame clones and lacks some. Of 490,000 or so clones detected, roughly 85% appear once; the ten largest clones hold approximately 12%. This chain joins TRBV20-1 and TRBJ2-7; no firm D call. This sequence originates from a woman aged 40 to 50 in good health. Some clones in this sample may be carry-over from other donors' samples. Input material: PBMCs. This CDR3 reads CSAVGVYEQYF. CDR3 DNA sequence: TGCAGTGCCGTAGGTGTATACGAGCAGTACTTC.